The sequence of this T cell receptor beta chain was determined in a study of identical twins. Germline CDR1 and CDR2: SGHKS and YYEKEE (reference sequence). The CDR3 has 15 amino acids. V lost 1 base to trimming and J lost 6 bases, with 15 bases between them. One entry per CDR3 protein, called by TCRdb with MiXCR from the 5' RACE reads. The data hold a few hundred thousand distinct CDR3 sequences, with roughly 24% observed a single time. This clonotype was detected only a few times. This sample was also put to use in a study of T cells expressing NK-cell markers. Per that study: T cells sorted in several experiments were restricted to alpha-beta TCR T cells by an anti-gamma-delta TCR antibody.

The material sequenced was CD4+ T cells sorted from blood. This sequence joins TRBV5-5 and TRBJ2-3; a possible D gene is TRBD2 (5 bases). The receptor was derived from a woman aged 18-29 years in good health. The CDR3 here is CASSLTGGLGDTQYF. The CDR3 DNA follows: TGTGCCAGCAGCTTGACCGGAGGACTTGGGGATACGCAGTATTTT.